This entry concerns a single T cell receptor (beta chain). Measured with immunoSEQ multiplex PCR; TCRdb has only the in-frame clones, and not every one. The sample lists a few hundred thousand clones; roughly 85% were seen once. The data belong to a study of blood T cell repertoires in COVID-19. Enrolled through a virtual design, the participants were between roughly 18 and 100 years of age and came from 24 US areas. Donors were grouped by their self-reported clinical history. This CDR3 has 15 amino acids. Germline-derived CDR1 and CDR2 are MNHEY and SMNVEV (reference sequence). The V end lost 0 bases, the J end lost 7 bases, and 13 bases lay between the germline ends.

The sequence derives from a woman aged 40 to 55 who had recovered from COVID-19. The source material was PBMCs or T cells enriched from blood (not recorded which). J is TRBJ2-1 and V is TRBV27; D remains unclear. Here the CDR3 reads CASSLSPRLSNEQFF. The CDR3 coding sequence is TGTGCCAGCAGTTTATCCCCCAGGTTGAGTAATGAGCAGTTCTTC.